Listed below are T cell receptor beta chains from one sample, sequenced in a study of early T cells in non-severe SARS-CoV-2 infection. TCRdb analysed the 5' RACE reads with MiXCR anew, one entry per CDR3 protein. The sample contains some 80,000 distinct CDR3 sequences, about 12% of which appear only once. The sample consisted of whole blood. All receptors come from an adult who was a healthcare worker with PCR-confirmed SARS-CoV-2 infection or an uninfected control (not recorded which). Both conserved end residues are part of each CDR3. The D gene is left open where the match is weak. Part of the rows lack a size; the others show once, few, many or a class for expanded clones.

clone_size: -; d_call: -; j_call: TRBJ2-3; cdr3_length: 16; v_call: TRBV5-4; cdr3_aa: CASSWIPSALTDTQYF; cdr3_nt: TGTGCCAGCAGCTGGATCCCGTCGGCGCTCACAGATACGCAGTATTTT
clone_size: few; d_call: TRBD2; j_call: TRBJ2-1; cdr3_length: 15; v_call: TRBV6-5; cdr3_aa: CASSTGTSSGNEQFF; cdr3_nt: TGTGCCAGCAGTACCGGGACTAGTAGTGGCAATGAGCAGTTCTTC
clone_size: -; d_call: -; j_call: TRBJ2-1; cdr3_length: 14; v_call: TRBV4-1; cdr3_aa: CASSQETGYNEQFF; cdr3_nt: TGCGCCAGCAGCCAAGAAACCGGTTACAATGAGCAGTTCTTC
clone_size: few; d_call: -; j_call: TRBJ1-5; cdr3_length: 14; v_call: TRBV5-1; cdr3_aa: CASSWDGSNQPQHF; cdr3_nt: TGCGCCAGCAGCTGGGACGGAAGCAATCAGCCCCAGCATTTT
clone_size: many; d_call: TRBD2; j_call: TRBJ2-7; cdr3_length: 15; v_call: TRBV5-4; cdr3_aa: CASSYLAGGAYEQYF; cdr3_nt: TGTGCCAGCAGCTATCTAGCGGGAGGGGCCTACGAGCAGTACTTC
clone_size: -; d_call: TRBD1; j_call: TRBJ2-5; cdr3_length: 14; v_call: TRBV6-6; cdr3_aa: CASTTGTGIGTQYF; cdr3_nt: TGTGCCAGCACCACGGGGACAGGGATTGGGACCCAGTACTTC
clone_size: -; d_call: -; j_call: TRBJ1-1; cdr3_length: 15; v_call: TRBV7-3; cdr3_aa: CASRPDPGQNTEAFF; cdr3_nt: TGTGCCAGCAGGCCCGACCCGGGCCAGAACACTGAAGCTTTCTTT
clone_size: many; d_call: -; j_call: TRBJ2-2; cdr3_length: 16; v_call: TRBV20-1; cdr3_aa: CSARDPSWEGTGELFF; cdr3_nt: TGCAGTGCTAGAGATCCCTCCTGGGAAGGGACCGGGGAGCTGTTTTTT
clone_size: -; d_call: TRBD2; j_call: TRBJ2-2; cdr3_length: 16; v_call: TRBV30; cdr3_aa: CAWSPGLAGRTGELFF; cdr3_nt: TGTGCCTGGTCCCCGGGACTAGCGGGACGCACCGGGGAGCTGTTTTTT
clone_size: -; d_call: -; j_call: TRBJ2-3; cdr3_length: 15; v_call: TRBV5-4; cdr3_aa: CASSLAWGAVDTQYF; cdr3_nt: TGTGCCAGCAGCTTGGCCTGGGGGGCAGTAGATACGCAGTATTTT
clone_size: -; d_call: -; j_call: TRBJ2-1; cdr3_length: 12; v_call: TRBV29-1; cdr3_aa: CSVAPIYNEQFF; cdr3_nt: TGCAGCGTTGCGCCGATTTACAATGAGCAGTTCTTC
clone_size: few; d_call: TRBD2; j_call: TRBJ2-5; cdr3_length: 14; v_call: TRBV7-6; cdr3_aa: CATTSAGGPETQYF; cdr3_nt: TGTGCCACGACCTCAGCGGGAGGGCCAGAGACCCAGTACTTC
clone_size: -; d_call: -; j_call: TRBJ2-5; cdr3_length: 16; v_call: TRBV20-1; cdr3_aa: CSARDRYIDSLGTQYF; cdr3_nt: TGCAGTGCTAGAGATCGTTATATCGACAGCCTTGGGACCCAGTACTTC
clone_size: -; d_call: -; j_call: TRBJ1-5; cdr3_length: 15; v_call: TRBV4-3; cdr3_aa: CASSPTAGGNQPQHF; cdr3_nt: TGCGCCAGCAGCCCCACGGCCGGTGGTAATCAGCCCCAGCATTTT
clone_size: -; d_call: -; j_call: TRBJ1-5; cdr3_length: 14; v_call: TRBV20-1; cdr3_aa: CSARGQGIYQPQHF; cdr3_nt: TGCAGTGCTAGAGGGCAGGGGATTTATCAGCCCCAGCATTTT
clone_size: -; d_call: -; j_call: TRBJ2-1; cdr3_length: 11; v_call: TRBV16; cdr3_aa: CASSQSLEQFF; cdr3_nt: TGTGCCAGCAGCCAATCTCTCGAGCAGTTCTTC
clone_size: -; d_call: -; j_call: TRBJ1-2; cdr3_length: 13; v_call: TRBV10-3; cdr3_aa: CAISDGVNYGYTF; cdr3_nt: TGTGCCATCAGTGATGGAGTCAACTATGGCTACACCTTC
clone_size: few; d_call: TRBD2; j_call: TRBJ2-3; cdr3_length: 18; v_call: TRBV5-1; cdr3_aa: CASSPTSGRPSSTDTQYF; cdr3_nt: TGCGCCAGCAGCCCCACTAGCGGGAGGCCATCTAGCACAGATACGCAGTATTTT
clone_size: many; d_call: TRBD2; j_call: TRBJ2-3; cdr3_length: 17; v_call: TRBV10-3; cdr3_aa: CAISDYRLAQDTDTQYF; cdr3_nt: TGTGCCATCAGTGATTATCGACTAGCGCAGGACACAGATACGCAGTATTTT
clone_size: -; d_call: -; j_call: TRBJ1-2; cdr3_length: 12; v_call: TRBV20-1; cdr3_aa: CSAREGGYGYTF; cdr3_nt: TGCAGTGCTAGAGAGGGCGGCTATGGCTACACCTTC
clone_size: few; d_call: TRBD1; j_call: TRBJ1-2; cdr3_length: 17; v_call: TRBV5-6; cdr3_aa: CASSSMIAWGQVNGYTF; cdr3_nt: TGTGCCAGCAGCTCCATGATCGCTTGGGGACAGGTTAATGGCTACACCTTC
clone_size: -; d_call: -; j_call: TRBJ2-7; cdr3_length: 11; v_call: TRBV28; cdr3_aa: CASRRSYEQYF; cdr3_nt: TGTGCCAGCAGACGCAGCTACGAGCAGTACTTC
clone_size: few; d_call: TRBD2; j_call: TRBJ2-7; cdr3_length: 19; v_call: TRBV27; cdr3_aa: CASSSRVERGGRAAWEQYF; cdr3_nt: TGTGCCAGCAGTTCCCGGGTGGAACGGGGCGGGAGGGCCGCGTGGGAGCAGTACTTC
clone_size: -; d_call: TRBD2; j_call: TRBJ2-7; cdr3_length: 18; v_call: TRBV7-8; cdr3_aa: CASSLARTSGTRSYEQYF; cdr3_nt: TGTGCCAGCAGCTTAGCGCGGACTAGCGGGACCCGGTCCTACGAGCAGTACTTC
clone_size: -; d_call: -; j_call: TRBJ2-6; cdr3_length: 18; v_call: TRBV30; cdr3_aa: CAWSVRRLLLSGANVLTF; cdr3_nt: TGTGCCTGGAGTGTAAGGCGGCTGCTACTCTCTGGGGCCAACGTCCTGACTTTC
clone_size: few; d_call: -; j_call: TRBJ1-1; cdr3_length: 14; v_call: TRBV6-6; cdr3_aa: CASSYSMRSTEAFF; cdr3_nt: TGTGCCAGCAGTTACTCGATGCGGTCAACTGAAGCTTTCTTT
clone_size: few; d_call: -; j_call: TRBJ2-1; cdr3_length: 20; v_call: TRBV3-1; cdr3_aa: CASSQEFYGLESPKSNEQFF; cdr3_nt: TGTGCCAGCAGCCAAGAATTCTACGGCCTCGAATCTCCTAAAAGCAATGAGCAGTTCTTC
clone_size: few; d_call: -; j_call: TRBJ2-7; cdr3_length: 15; v_call: TRBV30; cdr3_aa: CAWQSGYGSSYEQYF; cdr3_nt: TGTGCCTGGCAAAGTGGATACGGGAGCTCCTACGAGCAGTACTTC
clone_size: few; d_call: TRBD2; j_call: TRBJ2-5; cdr3_length: 17; v_call: TRBV7-2; cdr3_aa: CASSLGSPSGRSETQYF; cdr3_nt: TGTGCCAGCAGCTTAGGGTCTCCTAGCGGGAGATCAGAGACCCAGTACTTC